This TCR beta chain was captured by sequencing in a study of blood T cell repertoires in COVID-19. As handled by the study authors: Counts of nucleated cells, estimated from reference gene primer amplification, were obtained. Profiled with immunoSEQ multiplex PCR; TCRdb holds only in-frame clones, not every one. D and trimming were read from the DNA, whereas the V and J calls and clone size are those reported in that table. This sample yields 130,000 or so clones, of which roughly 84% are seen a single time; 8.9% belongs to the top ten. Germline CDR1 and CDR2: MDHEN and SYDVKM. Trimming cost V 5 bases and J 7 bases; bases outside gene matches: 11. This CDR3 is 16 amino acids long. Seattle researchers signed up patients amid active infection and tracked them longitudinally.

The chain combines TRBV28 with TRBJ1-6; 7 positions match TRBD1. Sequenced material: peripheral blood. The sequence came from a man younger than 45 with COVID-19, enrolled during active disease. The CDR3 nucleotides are TGTGCCAGCAGTCTTCCGGACAGGCAGGCCAATTCACCCCTCCACTTT. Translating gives CASSLPDRQANSPLHF. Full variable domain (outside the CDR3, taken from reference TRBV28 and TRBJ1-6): DVKVTQSSRYLVKRTGEKVFLECVQDMDHENMFWYRQDPGLGLRLIYFSYDVKMKEKGDIPEGYSVSREKKERFSLILESASTNQTSMYLCASSLPDRQANSPLHFGNGTRLTVT.